Below, 19 T cell receptor beta chains from the same sample are listed, as sequenced in a study of T cell changes during pregnancy in multiple sclerosis (dated by TCRdb to between 2018 and 2021). Library generation was performed with the immunoSEQ multiplex PCR assay. Not all clones reach the TCRdb copy of this immuneACCESS table, which keeps in-frame sequences only. Checked studies attribute under half of the gap to unresolved V genes and leave the rest unexplained. This sample comprises roughly 23,000 clones, around 87% of them detected only once. The ten largest clones add up to around 0.96% of the sample. This specimen was CD4+ T cells from peripheral blood mononuclear cells, taken in the second trimester of pregnancy. The receptors shown here come from a female donor in good health, enrolled as a control in a pregnancy study.

The chain joins TRBV19 to TRBJ1-3; D is undetermined. V was trimmed by 6 bases and J by 0 bases, leaving 6 bases between them. The length of the CDR3 is 13 residues. Germline CDR1 reads LNHDA; CDR2 reads SQIVND (reference sequence). The CDR3 DNA sequence: TGTGCCAGTAGACGGAGCTCTGGAAACACCATATATTTT. Translated: CASRRSSGNTIYF.

The J gene is TRBJ2-5, the V gene TRBV6-4; weak D call: TRBD1 (5 bases). Looked up from germline, CDR1 is MRHNA and CDR2 is SNTAGT. There are 17 residues in the CDR3. The V gene lost 0 bases and the J gene lost 0 bases, with 14 bases spanning the gap. The DNA of the CDR3 is TGTGCCAGCAGTGACTCGCCCCGACAGACATACCAAGAGACCCAGTACTTC. Its translation: CASSDSPRQTYQETQYF.

The genes are TRBV28 and TRBJ1-2; D uncertain. The germline CDR1 and CDR2 sequences are MDHEN and SYDVKM. CDR3 length: 12 amino acids. V dropped 8 bases and J dropped 4 bases, with 11 bases sitting between them. CDR3 in amino acids: CASLGQSYGYTF. The CDR3 DNA reads as TGTGCCAGCCTTGGGCAGTCCTATGGCTACACCTTC.

This clone has just a few counts. The chain links TRBV30 to TRBJ1-5; TRBD1 agrees at 9 bases. The J segment lost 5 bases and the V segment lost 2 bases, leaving 7 bases of the junction unmatched. CDR1 and CDR2 from the germline V gene are GTSNPN and SVGIG (reference sequence). This CDR3 region has 15 residues. CDR3 sequence: CAWSLKTGGHQPQHF. In nucleotides, the CDR3 is TGTGCCTGGAGTCTCAAGACAGGGGGACATCAGCCCCAGCATTTT.

V is TRBV5-4 and J is TRBJ1-6, with D tentatively TRBD1 (5 bases). V was shortened by 0 bases and J by 7 bases, with 11 bases between the two germline ends. Germline assignment: CDR1 SGHNT and CDR2 YYREEE (reference sequence). The CDR3 extends over 15 amino acids. In DNA form, the CDR3 reads TGTGCCAGCAGCTTGGGGGGGAGGTCGAATTCACCCCTCCACTTT. Its protein is CASSLGGRSNSPLHF.

The rearrangement uses TRBV10-3 and TRBJ1-6; 7 bases fit TRBD1. The CDR3 runs to 16 residues. V dropped 4 bases and J dropped 6; count of bases not matched to a gene: 9. In germline, CDR1 is ENHRY, CDR2 SYGVKD. The CDR3 reads CAISGQQGKGNSPLHF. DNA for the CDR3: TGTGCCATCAGTGGTCAACAGGGGAAGGGTAATTCACCCCTCCACTTT.

There are a few counts of this clone. The rearrangement uses TRBV6-4 and TRBJ2-1, with D tentatively TRBD1 (6 bases). Germline V CDR1 and CDR2: MRHNA, SNTAGT. Trimming stripped 0 bases from V and 5 bases from J, with 14 bases between. The CDR3 has 16 amino acids. As DNA, the CDR3 is TGTGCCAGCAGTGACTCGAGACAGGTCACAAACAATGAGCAGTTCTTC. Residues: CASSDSRQVTNNEQFF.

J is TRBJ2-1 and V is TRBV15; 14 bases align to TRBD2. Losses at the gene ends were 0 bases for V and 12 bases for J; bases not matched to a gene: 7. The CDR3 length is 16 residues. CDR1 and CDR2 (germline): LNHNV, YYDKDF (reference sequence). The CDR3, as DNA: TGTGCCACCAGCAGAGATCCCGGACTAGCGGGAGGAGGGCAGTTCTTC. This codes for CATSRDPGLAGGGQFF.

This chain links TRBV5-1 with TRBJ1-1; weak D call: TRBD1 (5 bases). CDR1 is SGHRS, CDR2 YFSETQ, per germline. The CDR3 runs to 13 residues. V lost 4 bases to trimming and J lost 3 bases, with 10 bases between them. The CDR3 region has the DNA TGCGCCAGCAGCGGTCCGGGGGACACTGAAGCTTTCTTT. It is translated as CASSGPGDTEAFF.

This chain joins TRBV7-3 and TRBJ1-5, with a tentative D call TRBD1 (5 bases). Trimming left V 2 bases short and J 6 bases short, with 20 bases between. CDR1 SGHTA and CDR2 FQGTGA come from the germline V gene. CDR3 length: 17 amino acids. This chain's CDR3 is CASSLQGGWGGSQPQHF. In nucleotides, the CDR3 is TGTGCCAGCAGCTTACAGGGCGGGTGGGGGGGAAGTCAGCCCCAGCATTTT.

The V gene is TRBV28, the J gene TRBJ1-2; D is possibly TRBD1 (6 bases). Germline CDR1 reads MDHEN; CDR2 reads SYDVKM. V was clipped by 7 bases and J by 3 bases, with 12 bases between them. There are 13 residues in the CDR3. CDR3 amino acids: CASTLGTHYGYTF. Written as DNA, the CDR3 is TGTGCCAGCACCCTCGGGACACACTATGGCTACACCTTC.

The chain uses TRBV7-9 and TRBJ2-5; 8 bases align to TRBD2. CDR3 length: 15 amino acids. The germline V gene encodes CDR1 SEHNR and CDR2 FQNEAQ (reference sequence). V was clipped by 5 bases and J by 7 bases; unmatched bases: 12. The CDR3 nucleotides read TGTGCCAGCAGCCGCCCCGGGAGGGACTTTGGGACCCAGTACTTC. It is translated as CASSRPGRDFGTQYF.

DNA for the CDR3: TGTGCCAGCAGCTTGGATGGTGGCGGCTACACCTTC. Translation gives CASSLDGGGYTF. The chain joins TRBV5-8 to TRBJ1-2; unclear D gene. The CDR3 has 12 amino acids. The ends were cut back, 0 bases at V and 8 bases at J, with 8 bases in the middle. CDR1 is SGHTS, CDR2 YDEGEE, per germline.

This chain uses TRBV6-5 with TRBJ2-7; D gene ambiguous. Trimming took off 2 bases at V and 4 bases at J, with 9 bases between the two ends. This CDR3 comprises 13 residues. From germline, CDR1 is MNHEY and CDR2 SVGAGI. CDR3 protein: CASSYVGVYEQYF. Here the CDR3 DNA reads TGTGCCAGCAGTTACGTAGGAGTTTACGAGCAGTACTTC.

This clone is a singleton in its sample. V usage is TRBV4-1 and J usage is TRBJ2-4; TRBD1 matches at 9 bases. The CDR3 runs to 18 residues. V lost 1 base to trimming and J lost 0 bases; unmatched junction nucleotides: 7. Per the germline V gene, CDR1 is MGHRA and CDR2 is YSYEKL. CDR3 sequence (DNA): TGCGCCAGCAGCCAAGGGGGACAGGGACAGATAGCCAAAAACATTCAGTACTTC. Translating it yields CASSQGGQGQIAKNIQYF.

This sequence joins TRBV27 and TRBJ2-7, with TRBD1 identical over 10 bases. This CDR3 region has 17 residues. J lost 3 bases, V lost 2 bases, and 10 bases had no gene match. Germline V CDR1 and CDR2: MNHEY, SMNVEV (reference sequence). CDR3 amino acids: CASSLPRDRGTDYEQYF. The CDR3 bases are TGTGCCAGCAGTTTACCGAGGGACAGGGGTACCGACTACGAGCAGTACTTC.

This clone was observed a few times. This chain connects TRBV6-5 to TRBJ1-2; no clear D gene. CDR1 and CDR2 (germline): MNHEY, SVGAGI. With 5 bases removed from V and 4 bases from J, the gap between germline ends came to 11 bases. This CDR3 has 13 amino acids. CDR3 in DNA: TGTGCCAGCAGTCCCACCGACACCTATGGCTACACCTTC. It specifies CASSPTDTYGYTF.

The chain combines TRBV6-1 with TRBJ2-1; unclear D gene. The CDR3 consists of 12 residues. With 5 bases removed from V and 8 bases from J, the gap between germline ends came to 10 bases. Germline values: CDR1 MNHNS, CDR2 SASEGT. The CDR3 sequence is CASSLLGDEQFF. CDR3 coding DNA: TGTGCCAGCAGTCTCCTTGGAGATGAGCAGTTCTTC.

The genes are TRBV5-4 and TRBJ2-3; D may be TRBD2 (6 bases). V dropped 7 bases and J dropped 0 bases, with 12 bases sitting between them. Germline CDR1 and CDR2: SGHNT and YYREEE (reference sequence). The CDR3 runs 14 residues. CDR3 sequence reads: CASPGSPSTDTQYF. The DNA of the CDR3 is TGTGCCAGCCCCGGGAGTCCTAGCACAGATACGCAGTATTTT. The entire variable domain, with the rest obtained from reference TRBV5-4 and TRBJ2-3, is as follows: ETGVTQSPTHLIKTRGQQVTLRCSSQSGHNTVSWYQQALGQGPQFIFQYYREEENGRGNFPPRFSGLQFPNYSSELNVNALELDDSALYLCASPGSPSTDTQYFGPGTRLTVL.